This TCR beta chain was identified in a study of blood T cell repertoires in COVID-19. Background on the study: T cells, B-cell-depleted T cells, or PBMCs supplied cDNA or gDNA.

In the study's own analysis: The authors estimated nucleated cell counts from reference gene primer amplification. The table came from immunoSEQ multiplex PCR; TCRdb's copy has only in-frame clones and leaves some out. V and J calls and clone size come straight from that table; D and trimming were deduced from the DNA. The table lists fewer than 400,000 clones, nearly 90% of them singletons. While infection was still active, Seattle patients were enrolled and then followed longitudinally. Trimming shortened V by 0 bases and J by 4 bases, and 10 bases separated the two germline ends. The CDR3 is 15 amino acids. From germline, CDR1 is SGHNT and CDR2 YENEEA.

The J gene is TRBJ2-1, the V gene TRBV11-3; D remains unclear. The sample comprised peripheral blood. This clonotype originated in a woman aged 30 to 39 with COVID-19, enrolled during active disease. CDR3 region: CASSLDRGSYNEQFF. For the CDR3, the DNA is TGTGCCAGCAGCTTAGATCGAGGAAGTTACAATGAGCAGTTCTTC.